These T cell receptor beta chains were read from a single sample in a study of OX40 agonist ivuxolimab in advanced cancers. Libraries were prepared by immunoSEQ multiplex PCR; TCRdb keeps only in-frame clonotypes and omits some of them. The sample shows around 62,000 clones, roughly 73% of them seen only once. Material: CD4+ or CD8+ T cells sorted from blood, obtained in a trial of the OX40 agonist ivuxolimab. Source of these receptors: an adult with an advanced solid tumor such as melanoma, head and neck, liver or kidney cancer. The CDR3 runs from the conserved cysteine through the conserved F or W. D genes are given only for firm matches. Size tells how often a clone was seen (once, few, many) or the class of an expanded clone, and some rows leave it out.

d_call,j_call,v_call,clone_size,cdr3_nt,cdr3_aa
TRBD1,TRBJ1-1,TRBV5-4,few,TGTGCCAGCAGCTGGACAGGGGGCTGGAGCACTGAAGCTTTCTTT,CASSWTGGWSTEAFF
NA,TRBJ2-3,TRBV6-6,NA,TGTGCCAGCACCGGGTGGGCGGATACGCAGTATTTT,CASTGWADTQYF
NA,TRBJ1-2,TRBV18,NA,TGTGCCAGCTCACCTTCTGACAGGCCCCATGGCTACACCTTC,CASSPSDRPHGYTF
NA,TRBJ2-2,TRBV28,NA,TGTGCCAGCAGTTCATTTGGGGACCGCGACACCGGGGAGCTGTTTTTT,CASSSFGDRDTGELFF
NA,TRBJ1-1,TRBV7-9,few,TGTGCCAGCAGCTTAGGACAGCTCACTGAAGCTTTCTTT,CASSLGQLTEAFF
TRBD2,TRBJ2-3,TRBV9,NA,TGTGCCAGCAGCGTAAGCGGGAGTGGCACAGATACGCAGTATTTT,CASSVSGSGTDTQYF
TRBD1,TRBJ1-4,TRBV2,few,TGTGCCAGCAGGGGGACAGGCCCGGGGACTTATGAAAAACTGTTTTTT,CASRGTGPGTYEKLFF
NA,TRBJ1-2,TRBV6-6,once,TGTGCCAGCCGGGATCTTATCTATGGCTACACCTTC,CASRDLIYGYTF
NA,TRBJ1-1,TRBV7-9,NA,TGTGCCAGCAGCTTAGGCCAGGGCGATCGAGAAGCTTTCTTT,CASSLGQGDREAFF
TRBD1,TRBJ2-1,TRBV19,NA,TGTGCCAGTAGCACCGACAGGGGCCCCAATGAGCAGTTCTTC,CASSTDRGPNEQFF
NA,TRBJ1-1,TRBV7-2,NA,TGTGCCAGCAGCTTTAATACCGGGGACACTGAAGCTTTCTTT,CASSFNTGDTEAFF
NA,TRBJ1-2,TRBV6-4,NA,TGTGCCTACCACCTTATCGAACGGCTCGGCTACACCTTC,CAYHLIERLGYTF
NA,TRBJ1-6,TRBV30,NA,TGTGCCTGGAGTCGCGAGAGGTCGGTAGGAAATTCACCCCTCCACTTT,CAWSRERSVGNSPLHF
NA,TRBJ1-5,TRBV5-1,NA,TGCGCCAGCAGCCCCGGGACATCAAGGGGCAATCAGCCCCAGCATTTT,CASSPGTSRGNQPQHF
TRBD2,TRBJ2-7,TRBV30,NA,TGTGCCTGGAGTCCCCTAGTTCTAGCGGGAGGCCATCCCCAATTC,CAWSPLVLAGGHPQF
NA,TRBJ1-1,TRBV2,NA,TGTGCCAGCAGAGATAGACGGATGCAAGCTTTCTTT,CASRDRRMQAFF
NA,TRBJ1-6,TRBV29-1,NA,TGCAGCGCCAGAATCCATATGCGGGCCGATTCACCCCTCCACTTT,CSARIHMRADSPLHF
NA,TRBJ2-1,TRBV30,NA,TGTGCCTGGAGTCTAGGAAGCGGTTTGAATGAGCAGTTCTTC,CAWSLGSGLNEQFF
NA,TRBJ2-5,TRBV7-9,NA,TGTGCCAGCAGCTATGGGGCAGGGGAAGAGACCCAGTACTTC,CASSYGAGEETQYF
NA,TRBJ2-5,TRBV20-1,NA,TGCAGTGCTAGACAAGAGACCCAGTACTTC,CSARQETQYF
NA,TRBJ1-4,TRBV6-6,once,TGTGCCAGCAGTTATCCCCTAGTAACTAATGAAAAACTGTTTTTT,CASSYPLVTNEKLFF
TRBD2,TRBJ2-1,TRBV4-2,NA,TGTGCCAGCAGTTTCTCAGGGACTAGCAGAAGCAATGAGCAGTTCTTC,CASSFSGTSRSNEQFF
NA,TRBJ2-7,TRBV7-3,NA,TGTGCCAGCAGCTTAATGTCAGGCTACGAGCAGTACTTC,CASSLMSGYEQYF
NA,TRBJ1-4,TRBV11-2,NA,TGTGCCAGCAGCTTAGGAAGACAAACAAATGAAAAACTGTTTTTT,CASSLGRQTNEKLFF